The rows below give T cell receptor beta chains drawn from one sample of a study of tumor and adjacent non-tumor tissue in lung cancer. TCRdb processed the multiplex PCR reads anew with MiXCR; each CDR3 protein has one entry. The repertoire holds roughly 75,000 distinct CDR3 sequences, with around 77% as singletons. The sample comprised lung tumor tissue. The receptors come from a woman between 45 and 60 years old with non-small cell lung cancer. The CDR3 runs from the conserved cysteine through the conserved F or W. The D gene is left open where the match is weak. Clone size is given for some rows only: seen once, a few or many times, or a class if the clone is expanded.

abundance | j_gene | d_gene | v_gene | CDR3nt | CDR3aa
- | TRBJ2-7 | TRBD2 | TRBV12-3/TRBV12-4 | TGTGCCAACAGTCTTTTTCTAGCGGGAGGGTCCTACGAACAGTACTTC | CANSLFLAGGSYEQYF
once | TRBJ2-7 | - | TRBV4-1 | TGCGCCAGCAGCCAAGAGCGTGGGGGCTTCTACAAGCAGTACTTC | CASSQERGGFYKQYF
- | TRBJ2-1 | - | TRBV10-3 | TGTGCCATCAGTGAGTCGGGCAGGGGCCGGGTTTACAATGAGCAGCTCTTC | CAISESGRGRVYNEQLF
once | TRBJ1-2 | - | TRBV5-1 | TGCGCCAGCAGCTTGGGAGGTCCCTATGGCTACACCTTC | CASSLGGPYGYTF
- | TRBJ2-3 | - | TRBV28 | TGTGCCAGCAGTTTAGTGCTCCCAAGGCGAGATACGCAGTATTTT | CASSLVLPRRDTQYF
- | TRBJ1-5 | TRBD1 | TRBV5-1 | TGCGCCAGCAGCTTGTTCCCCCCGACAGAGGGACAGCACCAGCATTTT | CASSLFPPTEGQHQHF
- | TRBJ2-7 | TRBD1 | TRBV29-1 | TGCAGCGTCAGGTTGGGCGGGACAGGGGTGAGCAATCAGTACTTC | CSVRLGGTGVSNQYF
- | TRBJ2-7 | - | TRBV11-2 | TGTGCCAGCAGATCAGGCGGCTACGAGCTGTACTTC | CASRSGGYELYF
medium-sized | TRBJ2-1 | TRBD1 | TRBV6-1 | TGTGCCAGCAGTGAGGTAGACAGGGGTAGTAATGAGCAGTTCTTC | CASSEVDRGSNEQFF
few | TRBJ2-2 | TRBD2 | TRBV6-4 | TGTGCCAGCCGGACTAGCGGGGACACCCGGGAGCTGTTTTTT | CASRTSGDTRELFF
many | TRBJ1-3 | TRBD1 | TRBV28 | TGTGCCAGCAGTACCGGGACAGGGGTTGGAAACACCATATATTTT | CASSTGTGVGNTIYF
- | TRBJ2-2 | TRBD2 | TRBV11-3 | TGTGTCAGCAGCATAGCGGGGGGCATCGGGGAGCTGTTTTTT | CVSSIAGGIGELFF
- | TRBJ1-6 | - | TRBV6-1 | TGTGCCAACAGTGAACCCTGGGGGATTTCACCCCTCCACTTT | CANSEPWGISPLHF
- | TRBJ2-2 | TRBD2 | TRBV11-3 | TGTGCCAGCGGCATAGCGGGGAGCACCGGGGAGCTGTTTTTT | CASGIAGSTGELFF
- | TRBJ2-5 | - | TRBV29-1 | TGCAGCCTTGATCATAGGGAATCGGAGACCCAATACTTC | CSLDHRESETQYF
many | TRBJ2-5 | TRBD2 | TRBV4-1 | TGCGCCAGCAGCCAAGGGGAGGGATGGGAGACCCAGTACTTC | CASSQGEGWETQYF